The 29 T cell receptor beta chains below come from one sample, sequenced in a study of blood T cell repertoires in COVID-19. TCRdb's copy holds only in-frame clones and misses some; the assay was immunoSEQ multiplex PCR. Here the sample spans around 42,000 clones, over 75% being singletons. Sample: peripheral blood. The origin of the receptors is a human donor in a cohort sampled during active COVID-19.

This rearrangement joins TRBV7-8 to TRBJ1-1; no firm D call. The V gene lost 3 bases and the J gene lost 11 bases, with 13 bases spanning the gap. The CDR3 extends over 12 amino acids. Germline CDR1 is SGHVS and CDR2 is FQNEAQ. The CDR3 DNA reads TGTGCCAGCAGCTTTCTGCGGGGAGGCGCTTTCTTT. As protein: CASSFLRGGAFF. The entire variable domain, with the rest obtained from reference TRBV7-8 and TRBJ1-1, is as follows: GAGVSQSPRYKVAKRGQDVALRCDPISGHVSLFWYQQALGQGPEFLTYFQNEAQLDKSGLPSDRFFAERPEGSVSTLKIQRTQQEDSAVYLCASSFLRGGAFFGQGTRLTVV.

This chain links TRBV6-1 with TRBJ1-2, with 12 positions matching TRBD1. Germline-derived CDR1 and CDR2 are MNHNS and SASEGT. Germline trimming cut 3 bases from V and 2 bases from J; bases unmatched to any gene: 1. The CDR3 spans 15 residues. CDR3 residues: CASSDGTGGNYGYTF. The CDR3 coding sequence is TGTGCCAGCAGTGACGGGACAGGGGGCAACTATGGCTACACCTTC.

The V gene is TRBV29-1, the J gene TRBJ2-1; D may be TRBD1 or TRBD2 (5 bases each). The CDR3 loop spans 12 amino acids. Germline V gene sequence: CDR1 SQVTM, CDR2 ANQGSEA. CDR3 loop: CRAERGSNEQFF. CDR3 coding DNA: TGCAGAGCGGAAAGGGGTTCAAATGAGCAGTTCTTC.

This clone was recorded once. The V and J genes are TRBV3-1 (or the pseudogene TRBV3-2) and TRBJ2-1; 12 positions match TRBD2. Germline V gene sequence: CDR1 LGHDT, CDR2 YNNKEL (reference sequence). J was trimmed by 10 bases and V by 4 bases; bases with no gene match: 8. This CDR3 has 15 residues. CDR3 protein: CASSPTSGGWMEQFF. DNA of the CDR3: TGTGCCAGCAGCCCGACTAGCGGGGGTTGGATGGAGCAGTTCTTC.

The V call is TRBV25-1, the J call TRBJ1-2, with D possibly TRBD1 on 6 matching bases. In germline, CDR1 is MGHDK, CDR2 SYGVNS. The CDR3 covers 12 residues. V lost 6 bases and J 1 base, leaving 6 bases between the germline ends. DNA of the CDR3: TGTGCCAGCAGACAGGGTAACTATGGCTACACCTTC. It specifies CASRQGNYGYTF.

The chain carries TRBV6-5 and TRBJ2-6; D gene ambiguous. Germline CDR1 reads MNHEY; CDR2 reads SVGAGI. The length of the CDR3 is 15 residues. V lost 6 bases to trimming and J lost 4 bases, with 13 bases between them. The CDR3 DNA is TGTGCCAGCAGCCCCACAGCCGCCGGGGCCAACGTCCTGACTTTC. Translation gives CASSPTAAGANVLTF.

The J gene is TRBJ1-2, the V gene TRBV20-1; 8 bases line up with TRBD1. CDR1 and CDR2 (germline): DFQATT, SNEGSKA (reference sequence). CDR3 size: 11 residues. Trimming took 4 bases from V and 7 from J; bases not matched to a gene: 2. CDR3 bases: TGCAGTGCTACAGGGGGCTTTGGCTACACCTTC. Translation gives CSATGGFGYTF.

About this clone itself: This sample also contains other DNA sequences that code for the same CDR3. This chain links TRBV12-2 with TRBJ2-2; the table's D call of TRBD2 was not tested on the DNA. TRBV12-2 is assigned pseudogene status. CDR3 length: 18 residues. CDR3 bases: TGTGCAAGTCGCTTAGGCTCTAGACTAGCGGGGAACACCGGGGAGCTGTTTTTT. Translation gives CASRLGSRLAGNTGELFF.

The chain has TRBV19 and TRBJ1-5; 8 nucleotides agree with TRBD1. The CDR3 totals 13 residues. The junction had 5 bases not matched to a gene; V was cut back by 7 bases and J by 6 bases. CDR1 LNHDA and CDR2 SQIVND come from the germline V gene (reference sequence). The CDR3 bases are TGTGCCAGTACGGGACAGGCCGTTCAGCCCCAGCATTTT. It translates to CASTGQAVQPQHF.

The chain carries TRBV9 and TRBJ2-7; 7 positions agree with TRBD1. CDR1 is SGDLS and CDR2 is YYNGEE in the germline V gene. J lost 0 bases, V lost 0 bases, and 6 bases had no gene match. The CDR3 is 16 residues long. The CDR3 here is CASSVEPGGPSYEQYF. The CDR3, as DNA: TGTGCCAGCAGCGTAGAACCAGGGGGTCCCTCCTACGAGCAGTACTTC.

The count of this clone is one. This chain links TRBV5-6 with TRBJ1-6, with 9 positions matching TRBD1. CDR3 length equals 17 residues. Germline V gives CDR1 SGHDT, CDR2 YYEEEE. The V and J ends lost 0 bases and 10 bases, in that order; junction bases with no gene match: 11. For the CDR3, the DNA is TGTGCCAGCAGCTTGGCGGCTTCCGGGACAGGGTGGTCACCCCTCCACTTT. Translating it yields CASSLAASGTGWSPLHF. The entire variable domain, with the rest obtained from reference TRBV5-6 and TRBJ1-6, is as follows: DAGVTQSPTHLIKTRGQQVTLRCSPKSGHDTVSWYQQALGQGPQFIFQYYEEEERQRGNFPDRFSGHQFPNYSSELNVNALLLGDSALYLCASSLAASGTGWSPLHFGNGTRLTVT.

V gene TRBV27 combines with J gene TRBJ1-5; 8 nucleotides align to TRBD1. CDR1 MNHEY and CDR2 SMNVEV come from the germline V gene (reference sequence). V was clipped by 7 bases and J by 3 bases; unmatched bases: 2. The CDR3 contains 13 residues. The CDR3 region is CASKTGDNQPQHF. In nucleotides, the CDR3 is TGTGCCAGCAAGACAGGGGACAATCAGCCCCAGCATTTT.

The rearrangement links TRBV11-2 to TRBJ2-1; the D is unclear. The CDR3 sequence is 15 residues long. With 3 bases removed from V and 2 bases from J, the gap between germline ends came to 11 bases. Germline CDR1 and CDR2: SGHAT and FQNNGV. The CDR3 reads CASSFLADPYNEQFF. The CDR3 DNA sequence: TGTGCCAGCAGCTTCCTTGCGGATCCCTACAATGAGCAGTTCTTC.

This CDR3 reads CASSWGGVGAYEQYF. DNA for the CDR3: TGCGCCAGCAGCTGGGGAGGGGTCGGAGCCTACGAGCAGTACTTC. This chain joins TRBV5-1 and TRBJ2-7, with TRBD2 identical over 7 bases. V lost 3 bases and J lost 2; bases outside the gene matches: 8. The germline gives CDR1 SGHRS, CDR2 YFSETQ. This CDR3 region has 15 residues.

The chain combines TRBV28 with TRBJ2-5; D is perhaps TRBD1 (6 bases). Per the germline V gene, CDR1 is MDHEN and CDR2 is SYDVKM. This CDR3 is built from 14 residues. V lost 5 bases, J lost 2 bases, and 12 bases lay in between. CDR3 in DNA: TGTGCCAGCAGTCGTTACAGGGTACAAGAGACCCAGTACTTC. It encodes CASSRYRVQETQYF. The full variable domain, completed using reference TRBV28 and TRBJ2-5, is DVKVTQSSRYLVKRTGEKVFLECVQDMDHENMFWYRQDPGLGLRLIYFSYDVKMKEKGDIPEGYSVSREKKERFSLILESASTNQTSMYLCASSRYRVQETQYFGPGTRLLVL.

This chain links TRBV24-1 with TRBJ2-3, with TRBD1 matching over 10 bases. V lost 5 bases to trimming and J lost 5 bases; unmatched junction nucleotides: 6. Per germline, CDR1 KGHDR and CDR2 SFDVKD. The CDR3 spans 15 residues. CDR3 region: CATSAAGTGVDTQYF. In DNA, the CDR3 is TGTGCCACCAGTGCCGCCGGGACAGGGGTAGATACGCAGTATTTT.

A remark on this clone: Within the sample, other DNA sequences also encode this same CDR3. V usage is TRBV11-3 and J usage is TRBJ2-2, with 7 bases that match TRBD1. V was clipped by 4 bases and J by 4 bases; unmatched bases: 9. Germline V gene lookup returns CDR1 SGHNT and CDR2 YENEEA. The CDR3 has 16 amino acids. The DNA of the CDR3 is TGTGCCAGCAGCTCACCAGGGGGACGGGGCACCGGGGAGCTGTTTTTT. The encoded protein is CASSSPGGRGTGELFF.

The gene calls are TRBV5-1 and TRBJ1-6; D is unclear. This CDR3 has 12 residues. Germline V CDR1 and CDR2: SGHRS, YFSETQ. V was trimmed by 0 bases and J by 12 bases, leaving 7 bases between them. The CDR3 nucleotides read TGCGCCAGCAGCTTGGTCGGTGGACCCCTCCACTTT. Translated, it gives CASSLVGGPLHF.

This rearrangement joins TRBV7-7 to TRBJ2-1; TRBD2 aligns across 14 bases. Losses at the gene ends were 3 bases for V and 0 bases for J; bases not matched to a gene: 13. Germline lookup yields CDR1 SSHAT and CDR2 FNYEAQ (reference sequence). The CDR3 runs 21 residues. DNA of the CDR3: TGTGCCAGCAGCTTCCCAGGACTAGCGGGGGGCCCTAATACCTCCTACAATGAGCAGTTCTTC. Its translation is CASSFPGLAGGPNTSYNEQFF.

The chain links TRBV28 to TRBJ2-3; D is perhaps TRBD1 (6 bases). Germline CDR1 and CDR2: MDHEN and SYDVKM. This CDR3 comprises 14 residues. V lost 7 bases and J 0 bases, leaving 11 bases between the germline ends. CDR3 residues: CASNRDKSTDTQYF. CDR3 nucleotide sequence: TGTGCCAGCAACCGGGACAAGAGCACAGATACGCAGTATTTT.

A note on this clone: The sample carries other DNA sequences with the same CDR3. This CDR3 reads CAINLAGAGEQYF. CDR3 coding DNA: TGTGCCATCAATCTCGCGGGGGCGGGGGAGCAGTACTTC. The V and J genes are TRBV10-3 and TRBJ2-7; a possible D gene is TRBD2 (7 bases). Germline loops: CDR1 ENHRY, CDR2 SYGVKD. V dropped 7 bases and J dropped 7 bases, with 17 bases sitting between them. This CDR3 comprises 13 residues.

J is TRBJ2-5 and V is TRBV19; 9 bases align to TRBD1. The CDR3 has 15 residues. Germline CDR1 is LNHDA and CDR2 is SQIVND (reference sequence). The V and J ends lost 5 bases and 5 bases, in that order; junction bases with no gene match: 9. CDR3 residues: CASSSDRGSYETQYF. The CDR3 nucleotides are TGTGCCAGTAGTTCCGACAGGGGGTCGTATGAGACCCAGTACTTC.

This clone was seen once. The chain has TRBV5-1 and TRBJ2-5, with 9 bases lining up with TRBD1. Germline V gene data show CDR1 as SGHRS and CDR2 as YFSETQ. J was trimmed by 5 bases and V by 4 bases; bases with no gene match: 6. The CDR3 loop spans 14 amino acids. The CDR3 region has the DNA TGCGCCAGCAGCGTAGAGACAGGGGGTGAGACCCAGTACTTC. Amino acid sequence: CASSVETGGETQYF.

The V and J genes are TRBV24-1 and TRBJ2-7, with D tentatively TRBD2 (7 bases). The CDR3 is made up of 14 amino acids. Germline CDR1 and CDR2: KGHDR and SFDVKD. The V end was cut by 2 bases, the J end by 6 bases, with 13 bases between. CDR3: CATSDWGGQGEQYF. As DNA, the CDR3 is TGTGCCACCAGTGATTGGGGGGGGCAGGGCGAGCAGTACTTC.

The chain joins TRBV7-9 to TRBJ2-7; D uncertain. This CDR3 has 14 residues. Trimming stripped 8 bases from V and 5 bases from J, with 19 bases between. The germline V gene encodes CDR1 SEHNR and CDR2 FQNEAQ (reference sequence). For the CDR3, the DNA is TGTGCCAGCTCCGTGCAGAAACAACGGGACGAGCAGTACTTC. Protein sequence: CASSVQKQRDEQYF.

The V gene is TRBV7-3, the J gene TRBJ2-3; TRBD2 aligns across 11 bases. The CDR3 is 18 amino acids. V shed 3 bases and J 4 bases; nucleotides not matched to a gene: 12. CDR1 is SGHTA, CDR2 FQGTGA, per germline. The CDR3: CASSFSSSGGPSSDTQYF. CDR3 coding DNA: TGTGCCAGCAGCTTTTCTTCTAGCGGGGGGCCTAGTTCAGATACGCAGTATTTT.

A few counts support this clone. The chain is built from TRBV19 and TRBJ1-5; 9 nucleotides align to TRBD1. The germline CDR1 and CDR2 sequences are LNHDA and SQIVND (reference sequence). J was trimmed by 0 bases and V by 6 bases; bases with no gene match: 9. This CDR3 comprises 17 residues. The CDR3: CASSLGRDRASNQPQHF. DNA for the CDR3: TGTGCCAGTAGCTTGGGCCGGGACAGGGCTAGCAATCAGCCCCAGCATTTT.

The chain uses TRBV11-2 and TRBJ2-3; 7 positions agree with TRBD2. The V gene's germline CDR1 is SGHAT and CDR2 FQNNGV. CDR3 length: 16 amino acids. The V and J ends lost 5 bases and 2 bases, in that order; junction bases with no gene match: 10. CDR3 protein: CASSHGTTSPTDTQYF. DNA of the CDR3: TGTGCCAGCAGCCACGGGACTACCTCTCCCACAGATACGCAGTATTTT.

This chain joins TRBV6-5 and TRBJ1-1; unclear D gene. The CDR3 covers 13 residues. V was trimmed by 6 bases and J by 3 bases, leaving 11 bases between them. Germline values: CDR1 MNHEY, CDR2 SVGAGI. CDR3 region: CASSPRLDTEAFF. CDR3 sequence (DNA): TGTGCCAGCAGCCCGAGGTTGGACACTGAAGCTTTCTTT.